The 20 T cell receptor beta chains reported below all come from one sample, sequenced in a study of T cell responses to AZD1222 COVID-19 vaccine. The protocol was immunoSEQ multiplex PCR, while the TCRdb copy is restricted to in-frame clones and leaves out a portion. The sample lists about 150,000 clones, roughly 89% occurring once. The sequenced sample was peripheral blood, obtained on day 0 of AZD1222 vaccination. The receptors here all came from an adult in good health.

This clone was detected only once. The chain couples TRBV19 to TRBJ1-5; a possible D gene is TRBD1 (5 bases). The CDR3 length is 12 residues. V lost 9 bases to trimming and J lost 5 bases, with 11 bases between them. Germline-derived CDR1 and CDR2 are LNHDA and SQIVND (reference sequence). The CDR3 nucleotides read TGTGCCAGCGACAGTCTTGATCAGCCCCAGCATTTT. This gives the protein CASDSLDQPQHF.

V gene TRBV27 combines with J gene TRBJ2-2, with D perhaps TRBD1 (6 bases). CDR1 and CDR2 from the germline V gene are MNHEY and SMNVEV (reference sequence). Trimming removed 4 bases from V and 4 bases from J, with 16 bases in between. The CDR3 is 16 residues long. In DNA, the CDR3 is TGTGCCAGCAGTTCAAAGATCAGGGGCAGCACCGGGGAGCTGTTTTTT. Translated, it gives CASSSKIRGSTGELFF.

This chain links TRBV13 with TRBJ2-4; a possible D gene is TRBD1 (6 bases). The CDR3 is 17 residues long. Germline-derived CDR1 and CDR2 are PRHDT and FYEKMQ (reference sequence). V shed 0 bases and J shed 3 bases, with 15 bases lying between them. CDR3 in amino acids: CASSLGGSGRGKNIQYF. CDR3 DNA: TGTGCCAGCAGCTTAGGCGGGTCAGGCAGGGGCAAAAACATTCAGTACTTC. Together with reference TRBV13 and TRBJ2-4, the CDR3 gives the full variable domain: AAGVIQSPRHLIKEKRETATLKCYPIPRHDTVYWYQQGPGQDPQFLISFYEKMQSDKGSIPDRFSAQQFSDYHSELNMSSLELGDSALYFCASSLGGSGRGKNIQYFGAGTRLSVL.

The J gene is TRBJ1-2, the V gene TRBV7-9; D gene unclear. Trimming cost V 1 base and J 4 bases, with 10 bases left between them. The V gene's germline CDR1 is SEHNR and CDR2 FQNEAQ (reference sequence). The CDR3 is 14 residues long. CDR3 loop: CASSLEHGGYGYTF. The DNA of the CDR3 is TGTGCCAGCAGCTTAGAACATGGAGGCTATGGCTACACCTTC. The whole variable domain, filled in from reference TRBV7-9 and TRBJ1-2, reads DTGVSQNPRHKITKRGQNVTFRCDPISEHNRLYWYRQTLGQGPEFLTYFQNEAQLEKSRLLSDRFSAERPKGSFSTLEIQRTEQGDSAMYLCASSLEHGGYGYTFGSGTRLTVV.

The CDR3 spells CATRGENTGELFF. As DNA, the CDR3 is TGTGCCACCAGGGGAGAGAACACCGGGGAGCTGTTTTTT. The V call is TRBV12-3 or TRBV12-4, the J call TRBJ2-2; tentatively, D is TRBD1 (6 bases). V was shortened by 10 bases and J by 1 base, with 10 bases between the two germline ends. The CDR3 sequence is 13 residues long.

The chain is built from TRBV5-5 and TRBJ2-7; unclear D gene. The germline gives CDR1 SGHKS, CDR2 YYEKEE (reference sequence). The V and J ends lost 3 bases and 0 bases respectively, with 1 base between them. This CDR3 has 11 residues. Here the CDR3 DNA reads TGTGCCAGCAGCTCCTCCTACGAGCAGTACTTC. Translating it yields CASSSSYEQYF.

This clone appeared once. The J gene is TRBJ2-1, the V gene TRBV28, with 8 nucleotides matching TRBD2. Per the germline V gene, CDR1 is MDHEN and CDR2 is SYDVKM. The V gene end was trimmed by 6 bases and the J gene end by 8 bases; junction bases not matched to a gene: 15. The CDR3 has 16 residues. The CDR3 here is CASRVTGTRRFDEQFF. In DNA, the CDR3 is TGTGCCAGCAGGGTAACCGGGACTAGAAGGTTCGATGAGCAGTTCTTC.

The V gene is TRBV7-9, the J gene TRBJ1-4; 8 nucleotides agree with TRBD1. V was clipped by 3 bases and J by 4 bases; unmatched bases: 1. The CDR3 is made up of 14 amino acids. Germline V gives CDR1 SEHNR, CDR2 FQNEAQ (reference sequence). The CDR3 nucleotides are TGTGCCAGCAGCTTTGGACAGGGTAATGAAAAACTGTTTTTT. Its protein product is CASSFGQGNEKLFF.

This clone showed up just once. The CDR3: CASLGTTSYNEQFF. CDR3 sequence (DNA): TGTGCCAGCCTCGGGACAACATCCTACAATGAGCAGTTCTTC. This chain connects TRBV28 to TRBJ2-1, with a possible D match to TRBD1 (6 bases). The germline gives CDR1 MDHEN, CDR2 SYDVKM. This CDR3 has 14 residues. V was clipped by 8 bases and J by 1 base, with 12 bases between them.

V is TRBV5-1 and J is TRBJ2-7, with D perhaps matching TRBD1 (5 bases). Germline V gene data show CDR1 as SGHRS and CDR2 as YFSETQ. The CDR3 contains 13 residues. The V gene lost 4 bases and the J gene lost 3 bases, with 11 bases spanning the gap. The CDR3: CASSRVGVYEQYF. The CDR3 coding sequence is TGCGCCAGCAGCCGGGTAGGGGTCTACGAGCAGTACTTC.

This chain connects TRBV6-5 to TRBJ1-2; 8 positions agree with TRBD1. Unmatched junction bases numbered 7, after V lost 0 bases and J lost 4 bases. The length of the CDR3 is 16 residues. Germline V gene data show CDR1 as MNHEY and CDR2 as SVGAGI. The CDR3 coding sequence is TGTGCCAGCAGTTACTCACATACCGGGACAGGCTATGGCTACACCTTC. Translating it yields CASSYSHTGTGYGYTF.

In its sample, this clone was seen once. Here the CDR3 reads CASSSRVGTGGNEQFF. CDR3 nucleotide sequence: TGTGCCAGCTCATCTCGTGTAGGGACAGGGGGCAATGAGCAGTTCTTC. V usage is TRBV18 and J usage is TRBJ2-1; 11 bases match TRBD1. The V segment lost 5 bases and the J segment 6 bases; nucleotides outside the gene matches: 9. Per the germline V gene, CDR1 is KGHSH and CDR2 is LQKENI. This CDR3 is 16 amino acids long. The full variable domain, its missing parts supplied by reference TRBV18 and TRBJ2-1, is NAGVMQNPRHLVRRRGQEARLRCSPMKGHSHVYWYRQLPEEGLKFMVYLQKENIIDESGMPKERFSAEFPKEGPSILRIQQVVRGDSAAYFCASSSRVGTGGNEQFFGPGTRLTVL.

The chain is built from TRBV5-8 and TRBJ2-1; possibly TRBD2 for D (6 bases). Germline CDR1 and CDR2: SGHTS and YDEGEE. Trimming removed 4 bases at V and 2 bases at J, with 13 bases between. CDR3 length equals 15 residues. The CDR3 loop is CASSPRRGTYNEQFF. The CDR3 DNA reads TGTGCCAGCAGCCCTCGGCGGGGAACCTACAATGAGCAGTTCTTC.

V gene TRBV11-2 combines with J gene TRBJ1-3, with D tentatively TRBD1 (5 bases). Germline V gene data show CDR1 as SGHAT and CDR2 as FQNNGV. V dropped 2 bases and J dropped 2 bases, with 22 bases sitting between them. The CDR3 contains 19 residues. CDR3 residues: CASSLMITGGERTGNTIYF. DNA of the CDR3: TGTGCCAGCAGCTTAATGATTACTGGGGGGGAGCGGACTGGAAACACCATATATTTT.

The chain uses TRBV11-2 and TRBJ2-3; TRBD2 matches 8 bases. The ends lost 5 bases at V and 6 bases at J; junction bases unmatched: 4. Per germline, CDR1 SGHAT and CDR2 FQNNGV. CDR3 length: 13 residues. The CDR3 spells CASSRGGGDTQYF. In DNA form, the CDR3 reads TGTGCCAGCAGCCGGGGGGGCGGGGATACGCAGTATTTT.

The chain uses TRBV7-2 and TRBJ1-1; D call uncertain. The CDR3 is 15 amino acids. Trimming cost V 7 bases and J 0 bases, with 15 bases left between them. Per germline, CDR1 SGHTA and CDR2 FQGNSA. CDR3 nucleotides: TGTGCCAGCACCCTGCTAGTCTTCATGAACACTGAAGCTTTCTTT. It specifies CASTLLVFMNTEAFF.

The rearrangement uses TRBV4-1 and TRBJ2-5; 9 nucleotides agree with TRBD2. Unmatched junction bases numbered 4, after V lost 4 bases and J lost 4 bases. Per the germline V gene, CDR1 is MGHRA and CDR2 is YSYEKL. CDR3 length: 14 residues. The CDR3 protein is CASSLIAGVETQYF. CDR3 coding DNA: TGCGCCAGCAGCCTAATAGCGGGAGTAGAGACCCAGTACTTC.

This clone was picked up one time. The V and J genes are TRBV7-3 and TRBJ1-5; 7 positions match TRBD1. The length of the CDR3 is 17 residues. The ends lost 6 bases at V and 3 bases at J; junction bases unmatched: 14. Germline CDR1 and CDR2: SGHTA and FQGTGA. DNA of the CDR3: TGTGCCAGCAGTTCGACAGGGTCCAGGAGGAACAATCAGCCCCAGCATTTT. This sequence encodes CASSSTGSRRNNQPQHF. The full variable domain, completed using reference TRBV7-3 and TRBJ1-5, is GAGVSQTPSNKVTEKGKYVELRCDPISGHTALYWYRQSLGQGPEFLIYFQGTGAADDSGLPNDRFFAVRPEGSVSTLKIQRTERGDSAVYLCASSSTGSRRNNQPQHFGDGTRLSIL.

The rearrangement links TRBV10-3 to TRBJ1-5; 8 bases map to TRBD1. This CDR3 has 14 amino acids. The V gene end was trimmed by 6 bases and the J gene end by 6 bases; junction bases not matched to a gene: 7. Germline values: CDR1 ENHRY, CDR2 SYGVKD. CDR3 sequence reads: CAISRTGRSQPQHF. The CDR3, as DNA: TGTGCCATCAGCAGGACAGGGCGATCTCAGCCCCAGCATTTT.

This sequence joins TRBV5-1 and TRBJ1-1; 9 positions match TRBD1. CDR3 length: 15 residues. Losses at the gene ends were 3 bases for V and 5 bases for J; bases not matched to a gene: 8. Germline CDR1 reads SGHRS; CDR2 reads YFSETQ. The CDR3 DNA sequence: TGCGCCAGCAGCTCCTCCGACAGGGGGAAGACTGAAGCTTTCTTT. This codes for CASSSSDRGKTEAFF.